This T cell receptor (beta chain) was captured in a study of CD8 T cells in Susac syndrome. On the study more broadly: There were five or six sequenced Susac syndrome patients with active disease and 8 or 9 in remission.

Of note for this clonotype: Its antigen is currently unknown.

Whole-study results and caveats: In Susac syndrome, CD8+ expansion was highest in TEMRA and active disease. It was acknowledged in the study that its TCR sequencing and HLA analysis involved a relatively small number of individuals.

The RNA, about 0.5 to 1 ug, was put through reverse transcription using random hexamers. Amplification of TCR beta CDR3 used immunoSEQ multiplex PCR across 54 Vbeta and 13 Jbeta. From the immunoSEQ multiplex PCR reads, TCRdb called clonotypes with MiXCR, one entry per CDR3 protein. The data show 150,000 to 200,000 distinct CDR3 sequences, more than 85% seen once. The germline V gene has CDR1 SGDLS and CDR2 YYNGEE. The V end was cut by 0 bases, the J end by 8 bases, with 12 bases between. The CDR3 contains 14 residues. The clonotype was recovered from a human donor with Susac syndrome. The chain has TRBV9 and TRBJ2-4; tentatively, D is TRBD1 (6 bases). Sequenced sample: CD8+ T cells from PBMCs. The CDR3 is CASSVEGGWDIQYF. The DNA of the CDR3 is TGTGCCAGCAGCGTAGAAGGGGGTTGGGACATTCAGTACTTC.